The entry below describes one T cell receptor beta chain. This clonotype has a handful of counts. Its antigen target is currently unknown. Base-call qualities are not available, and no considerably larger clone is one nucleotide away. Sequencing was carried out with an Illumina HiSeq 2500. Quantitative 5'-RACE with molecular barcodes was used to prepare TCR beta libraries. As for how the authors treated the data: Disease-linked TCR variants were identified with a new computational method built on a probabilistic model of VDJ rearrangement. TCRdb itself trimmed the public reads at Q25 with fastp, ran MiXCR and retained productive beta chains. Each entry merges the rows of one CDR3 protein and shows their most common DNA and genes. These V and J calls originate from TCRdb's pipeline instead of the authors' own analysis. The sample table records about 540,000 distinct CDR3 sequences; about 12% of these occur just once. Nearly 7% of the sample is taken by the ten largest.

This entry is derived from a study of CD8 T cells in ankylosing spondylitis (dated by TCRdb to 2015 to 2018). Notes on the research overall: The study profiled T cell receptor beta repertoires in healthy donors and ankylosing spondylitis patients to find disease-linked TCR variants. The whole study cohort included some 100 healthy donors and roughly 24 ankylosing spondylitis patients. Peripheral blood was sampled, and synovial fluid was also collected from ankylosing spondylitis patients. Overall study results and their limits: Some motif variants had previously been reported in the synovial fluid and blood of reactive arthritis patients, which suggests shared mechanisms of disease initiation. A TCR beta motif of 8 or 9 highly homologous amino acid variants appeared characteristic of blood from ankylosing spondylitis patients. Significant enrichment of the disease-linked clones was reported in matched synovial fluid samples from ankylosing spondylitis patients. The disease-linked clones showed a CD8+ phenotype and occurred at relatively low frequencies in peripheral blood.

Per the germline V gene, MDHEN is the CDR1 and SYDVKM is the CDR2. Trimming costs V 4 bases and J 6 bases, and their ends lie 6 bases apart. Spanning cysteine to phenylalanine, the CDR3 consists of 11 amino acids. Of the read, only the CDR3 DNA is kept; its 33 bases are in frame from base 1. The origin of this receptor is a male donor with ankylosing spondylitis. The sequencing sample was made of blood, either unsorted or a sorted T cell fraction (not recorded which). The rearranged segments are TRBV28 and TRBJ1-1, with no confident D gene call. The DNA reads TGTGCCAGCAGTTCAATATCTGAAGCTTTCTTT. It translates as CASSSISEAFF.